A selection of T cell receptor beta chains follows, all from one sample in a study of T cells after yellow fever vaccination. TCRdb analysed the 5' RACE reads with MiXCR anew, one entry per CDR3 protein. Of approximately 61,000 distinct CDR3 sequences in the sample, around 6.9% are singletons; the top ten hold roughly 40%. The starting material was CD8+ T cells sorted from PBMCs, obtained on the day of the first yellow fever vaccination. These TCRs come from a man younger than 35 who received the YFV17D yellow fever vaccine. The conserved cysteine and the conserved F or W are not part of the CDR3 here. The order of the fields is CDR3 protein, V gene, J gene.

cdr3_aa: ASKLDREANYGYT
v_call: TRBV2
j_call: TRBJ1-2

cdr3_aa: ASLLGDRASTDTQY
v_call: TRBV12-3/TRBV12-4
j_call: TRBJ2-3

cdr3_aa: ASSFYGGNSPLH
v_call: TRBV5-4
j_call: TRBJ1-6

cdr3_aa: ASSIGRNSNQPQH
v_call: TRBV19
j_call: TRBJ1-5

cdr3_aa: VSSIWSGALTDTQY
v_call: TRBV19
j_call: TRBJ2-3

cdr3_aa: ASSFNPTNEKLF
v_call: TRBV5-4
j_call: TRBJ1-4

cdr3_aa: ASSRGYEKLF
v_call: TRBV5-6
j_call: TRBJ1-4

cdr3_aa: ATSPGTGRDSNQPQH
v_call: TRBV3-1
j_call: TRBJ1-5

cdr3_aa: ASSRHLGETQY
v_call: TRBV5-8
j_call: TRBJ2-5

cdr3_aa: ASRNNEDTGELF
v_call: TRBV6-2/TRBV6-3
j_call: TRBJ2-2

cdr3_aa: ASAPGGPTEAF
v_call: TRBV12-3/TRBV12-4
j_call: TRBJ1-1

cdr3_aa: ASSLQRGGLGEQF
v_call: TRBV27
j_call: TRBJ2-1

cdr3_aa: ATSRGGDNEQF
v_call: TRBV15
j_call: TRBJ2-1

cdr3_aa: ASRGRGTTGELF
v_call: TRBV6-5
j_call: TRBJ2-2

cdr3_aa: ASSVTGGTEAF
v_call: TRBV9
j_call: TRBJ1-1

cdr3_aa: SARDLRYNEQF
v_call: TRBV20-1
j_call: TRBJ2-1

cdr3_aa: ASSLAGRENEQF
v_call: TRBV11-2
j_call: TRBJ2-1

cdr3_aa: ASRRLGQGANTEAF
v_call: TRBV27
j_call: TRBJ1-1

cdr3_aa: ASSLNTGNYGYT
v_call: TRBV4-1
j_call: TRBJ1-2

cdr3_aa: ASSAWGHEQF
v_call: TRBV6-5
j_call: TRBJ2-1

cdr3_aa: ASSYQASYNEQF
v_call: TRBV6-2/TRBV6-3
j_call: TRBJ2-1

cdr3_aa: ASSVTGLSSDTQY
v_call: TRBV9
j_call: TRBJ2-3

cdr3_aa: ASSQVVGDGQETQY
v_call: TRBV4-3
j_call: TRBJ2-5

cdr3_aa: ASSQGRAREQF
v_call: TRBV4-3
j_call: TRBJ2-1

cdr3_aa: ASSSSSYNEQF
v_call: TRBV6-2/TRBV6-3
j_call: TRBJ2-1

cdr3_aa: ASSPTGRGYT
v_call: TRBV7-9
j_call: TRBJ1-2

cdr3_aa: SAARGQGRSTDTQY
v_call: TRBV20-1
j_call: TRBJ2-3

cdr3_aa: ASSINSAISPEGLF
v_call: TRBV5-4
j_call: TRBJ1-4

cdr3_aa: ASSLATGSNEKLF
v_call: TRBV7-8
j_call: TRBJ1-4

cdr3_aa: ASSRNRGLGYT
v_call: TRBV7-6
j_call: TRBJ1-2

cdr3_aa: ASLRGLRGNEQF
v_call: TRBV21-1
j_call: TRBJ2-1

cdr3_aa: ASSLDEQY
v_call: TRBV25-1
j_call: TRBJ2-7

cdr3_aa: ASSETQGADEQF
v_call: TRBV6-4
j_call: TRBJ2-1

cdr3_aa: ASSPGRQGAYNEQF
v_call: TRBV4-3
j_call: TRBJ2-1

cdr3_aa: ASSYVTSGESDTQY
v_call: TRBV6-2/TRBV6-3
j_call: TRBJ2-3

cdr3_aa: ASSLREGNQPQH
v_call: TRBV7-6
j_call: TRBJ1-5

cdr3_aa: ASSFPQQTGGTEAF
v_call: TRBV7-9
j_call: TRBJ1-1

cdr3_aa: ASSLLTAELIVQY
v_call: TRBV5-5
j_call: TRBJ2-4

cdr3_aa: ASSIRAFQAYEQY
v_call: TRBV5-5
j_call: TRBJ2-7

cdr3_aa: ASILLGVSEAF
v_call: TRBV7-9
j_call: TRBJ1-1

cdr3_aa: ASSPLEGRGTQY
v_call: TRBV7-7
j_call: TRBJ2-3

cdr3_aa: ASSQERATVNTEAF
v_call: TRBV4-1
j_call: TRBJ1-1

cdr3_aa: ASTNSGGSADTQY
v_call: TRBV7-8
j_call: TRBJ2-3

cdr3_aa: ASSQGTGYEQY
v_call: TRBV4-3
j_call: TRBJ2-7

cdr3_aa: AVSGTGNEKLF
v_call: TRBV19
j_call: TRBJ1-4

cdr3_aa: ASSTAGGGEAF
v_call: TRBV4-1
j_call: TRBJ1-1

cdr3_aa: ASNRGESETQY
v_call: TRBV7-6
j_call: TRBJ2-5

cdr3_aa: SATPDRIYNSPLH
v_call: TRBV20-1
j_call: TRBJ1-6

cdr3_aa: ATSALLAGDEETQY
v_call: TRBV15
j_call: TRBJ2-5

cdr3_aa: ASSQEGGQGLSQEF
v_call: TRBV4-3
j_call: TRBJ2-1